This T cell receptor beta chain was captured in a study of blood T cell repertoires in COVID-19. For the study at large: Sites in the United States, Italy and Spain provided acute and convalescent COVID-19 samples. Sources were T cells, B-cell-depleted T cells, or PBMCs; the material itself was cDNA or gDNA.

Authors' data handling: For nucleated cells, counts were estimated from reference gene primer amplification. Clones were sequenced by immunoSEQ multiplex PCR, and TCRdb holds only the in-frame ones, with some missing. V and J calls and clone size are given by that table; D and trimming were obtained from the DNA. The data show about 480,000 clones, around 89% seen once. This sequence originates from a woman in her thirties with acute or convalescent COVID-19. The source material was peripheral blood.

The CDR3 sequence is CASSARTGETGELFF. In nucleotides, the CDR3 is TGTGCCAGCAGCGCCAGGACAGGGGAGACCGGGGAGCTGTTTTTT. This chain uses TRBV9 with TRBJ2-2; 9 bases agree with TRBD1. With V trimmed by 3 bases and J by 5 bases, 5 bases remained unmatched. The CDR3 spans 15 residues. Germline CDR1 is SGDLS and CDR2 is YYNGEE. Full variable domain (missing parts from reference TRBV9 and TRBJ2-2): DSGVTQTPKHLITATGQRVTLRCSPRSGDLSVYWYQQSLDQGLQFLIQYYNGEERAKGNILERFSAQQFPDLHSELNLSSLELGDSALYFCASSARTGETGELFFGEGSRLTVL.